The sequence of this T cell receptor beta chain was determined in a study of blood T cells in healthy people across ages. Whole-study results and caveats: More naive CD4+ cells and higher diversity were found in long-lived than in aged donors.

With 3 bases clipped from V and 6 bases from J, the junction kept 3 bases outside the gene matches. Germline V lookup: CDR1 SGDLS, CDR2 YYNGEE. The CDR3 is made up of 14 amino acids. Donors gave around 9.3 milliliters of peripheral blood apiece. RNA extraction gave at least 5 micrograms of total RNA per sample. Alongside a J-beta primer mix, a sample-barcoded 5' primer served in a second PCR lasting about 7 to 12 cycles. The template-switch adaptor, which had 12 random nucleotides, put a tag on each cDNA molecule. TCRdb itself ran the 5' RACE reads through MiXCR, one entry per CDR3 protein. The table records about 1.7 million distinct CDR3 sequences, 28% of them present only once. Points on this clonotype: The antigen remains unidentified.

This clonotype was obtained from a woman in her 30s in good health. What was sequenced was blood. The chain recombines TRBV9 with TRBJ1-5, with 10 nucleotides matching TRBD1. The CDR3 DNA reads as TGTGCCAGCAGCGGAGGGACAGGGGTTCAGCCCCAGCATTTT. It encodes CASSGGTGVQPQHF.